This T cell receptor beta chain was found in a study of human T cells and chemical hapten exposure. Study context: DPC at 2% was the sensitizing agent, placed on around 2 cm by around 2 cm of upper inner arm skin.

TCRdb re-called the RACE reads through MiXCR, storing one row per CDR3 protein. The sample carries fewer than 200,000 distinct CDR3 sequences, 30% recorded once. Time point given: pre-sensitization, week 0. Treatment specified: therapeutic diphenylcyclopropenone sensitization with weekly scalp DPC. This clonotype appeared a few times. V dropped 0 bases and J dropped 5 bases, with 6 bases sitting between them. Germline loops: CDR1 SGHRS, CDR2 YFSETQ. The CDR3 extends over 13 amino acids. The receptor comes from a woman aged 25 to 39 with alopecia areata. Some clones in this sample may be carry-over from other donors' samples. The chain couples TRBV5-1 to TRBJ1-5; D is ambiguous. The sample was whole blood, taken in connection with sensitization to the hapten diphenylcyclopropenone (DPC). The CDR3 DNA sequence: TGCGCCAGCAGCTTGGTGTCGGATCAGCCCCAGCATTTT. Its protein is CASSLVSDQPQHF.